This T cell receptor (beta chain) was retrieved from a study of cytomegalovirus exposure and HLA in healthy donors. The wider study: A prior study identified just under 120 million unique TCR beta sequences from about 179 million T cells. Study conclusions and caveats: The classifier reportedly diagnosed cytomegalovirus status with high specificity and sensitivity. Highest at DRB1 and lowest at HLA-C, TCR association rates differed among HLA loci in a later analysis.

Germline V gene data show CDR1 as MNHNY and CDR2 as SVGAGI (reference sequence). V gave up 5 bases and J gave up 4 bases, with 13 bases separating them. The CDR3 has 14 amino acids. As to this clone: Its cognate antigen is unknown.

The PCR had 60 Vbeta and 13 Jbeta primers. The assay was immunoSEQ multiplex PCR, and TCRdb's table has in-frame clones only and misses some. The data hold around 95,000 clones, with over 65% observed a single time. The sample comprised PBMCs. The chain has TRBV6-6 and TRBJ2-3; D possibly corresponds to TRBD2 (6 bases). The clonotype originates from a male donor in good health and CMV-seronegative. CDR3 protein: CASSPTSKADTQYF. DNA of the CDR3: TGTGCCAGCAGTCCGACTAGTAAGGCAGATACGCAGTATTTT.